Listed below are T cell receptor beta chains from one sample, sequenced in a study of T cell repertoires in cytomegalovirus infection. Their cognate antigens are unknown. A single record per CDR3 protein comes from TCRdb applying MiXCR to the reads. The sample comprises around 800,000 distinct CDR3 sequences, over 25% of which are singletons, and around 11% rests with the top ten. The material was cultured CD8+ T cells from PBMCs, obtained from culture after CMV antigen stimulation. Every receptor here comes from a human donor in good health (CMV status not recorded). Some clones in this sample may be carry-over from other donors' samples. Both conserved end residues are part of each CDR3. The D gene is left open where the match is weak. Part of the rows lack a size; the others show once, few, many or a class for expanded clones.

V gene	clone size	D gene	J gene	CDR3 DNA	CDR3 protein
TRBV10-2	.	.	TRBJ1-1	TGCGCCAGCAGTGAAACGGAAGGGAACACTGAAGCTTTCTTT	CASSETEGNTEAFF
TRBV19	.	.	TRBJ1-6	TGTGCCAGTACCATCGGGGGAGGCTTACCCCTCCACTTT	CASTIGGGLPLHF
TRBV7-9	.	.	TRBJ1-6	TGTGCCAGCAGTTACCAGCCTCCCGATAATTCACCCCTCCACTTT	CASSYQPPDNSPLHF
TRBV12-3/TRBV12-4	.	.	TRBJ2-1	TGTGCCAGCAGTAACACCTCTGGGGGCAATGAGCAGTTCTTC	CASSNTSGGNEQFF
TRBV7-6	few	.	TRBJ2-2	TGTGCCAGCAGCGTCGACAGAAACACCGGGGAGCTGTTTTTT	CASSVDRNTGELFF
TRBV6-1	few	.	TRBJ1-6	TGTGCCAGCAGTGAAGCGGTGGACCACTATAATTCACCCCTCCACTTT	CASSEAVDHYNSPLHF
TRBV11-1	.	.	TRBJ1-1	TGTGCCAGCAGCTTAGCCACATCGGGCACTGAAGCTTTCTTT	CASSLATSGTEAFF
TRBV11-2	.	TRBD2	TRBJ2-6	TGTGCCAGCAGCTTAGGGTGGGGGGGATCTGGGGCCAACGTCCTGACTTTC	CASSLGWGGSGANVLTF
TRBV7-6	few	.	TRBJ1-5	TGTGCCAGCAGCTTAGCCGCAGGGTACAATCAGCCCCAGCATTTT	CASSLAAGYNQPQHF
TRBV6-2/TRBV6-3	.	TRBD2	TRBJ2-1	TGTGCCAGCAGTTACTCGGTTAGCGGGGGGCTGAGCTCCTACAATGAGCAGTTCTTC	CASSYSVSGGLSSYNEQFF
TRBV14	.	.	TRBJ1-2	TGTGCCAGCAGCACCCCAGGGGTTGGCTACACCTTC	CASSTPGVGYTF
TRBV19	.	.	TRBJ2-7	TGTGCCAGCCGTGAGAGGAACCAAGGCGAGCAGTACTTC	CASRERNQGEQYF
TRBV10-3	.	TRBD1	TRBJ1-2	TGTGCCGTCCTGACAGGGGAAAAAGCCGTTTATGGCTACACCTTC	CAVLTGEKAVYGYTF
TRBV7-6	many	.	TRBJ1-1	TGTGCCAGCAGCTTAGCCGGCCCAGGGCTAAACAAAGCTGAAGCTTTCTTT	CASSLAGPGLNKAEAFF
TRBV6-5	.	.	TRBJ2-5	TGTGCCAGCAGTCAGGTCAGGGGTGAGACCCAGTACTTC	CASSQVRGETQYF
TRBV24-1	.	.	TRBJ1-5	TGTGCCACCAGTGAGAGAGGCAATCAGCCCCAGCATTTT	CATSERGNQPQHF
TRBV7-2	.	.	TRBJ1-3	TGTGCCAGCAGCTCATTCCTGACGGGAAACACCATATATTTT	CASSSFLTGNTIYF
TRBV19	.	.	TRBJ2-2	TGTGCCAGTAGTATAGCCCGGGAGAAGGGCCGGGAGCTGTTTTTT	CASSIAREKGRELFF
TRBV12-3/TRBV12-4	.	TRBD2	TRBJ2-1	TGTGCCAGCAGTCCCTCGTTGGGGGACTACCACAATGAGCAGTTCTTC	CASSPSLGDYHNEQFF
TRBV14	few	.	TRBJ1-5	TGTGCCAGCAGCCAAGATAGGAGGGAGTGGAATAGCAATCAGCCCCAGCATTTT	CASSQDRREWNSNQPQHF
TRBV7-9	few	.	TRBJ1-6	TGTGCCAGCAGCCCCGTCGACAGCAGCTCCTATAATTCACCCCTCCACTTT	CASSPVDSSSYNSPLHF
TRBV7-3	.	TRBD1	TRBJ1-6	TGTGCCAGCAGCTTTACAGGGGGCAATAATTCACCCCTCCACTTT	CASSFTGGNNSPLHF
TRBV4-2	.	.	TRBJ2-1	TGTGCCAGCAGCCAAGTAACCGAGTACTTTTACGATGAGCAGTTCTTC	CASSQVTEYFYDEQFF
TRBV6-5	few	TRBD2	TRBJ2-1	TGTGCCAGCAGTTACTCCTGGGGGGGAGGTGAGCAGTTCTTC	CASSYSWGGGEQFF
TRBV7-9	many	.	TRBJ2-1	TGTGCCAGCAGCTCACACCGGTCTAGCTCCTACAATGAGCAGTTCTTC	CASSSHRSSSYNEQFF
TRBV12-3/TRBV12-4	few	.	TRBJ2-2	TGTGCCAGCAGTTTCGTCCCCGGGGAGCTGTTTTTT	CASSFVPGELFF
TRBV7-9	many	.	TRBJ2-5	TGTGCCAGCAGCTCCCCTCCTGTGGAGACCCAGTACTTC	CASSSPPVETQYF
TRBV10-3	many	.	TRBJ1-1	TGTGCCATCAGTGAGGGCACTGAAGCTTTCTTT	CAISEGTEAFF